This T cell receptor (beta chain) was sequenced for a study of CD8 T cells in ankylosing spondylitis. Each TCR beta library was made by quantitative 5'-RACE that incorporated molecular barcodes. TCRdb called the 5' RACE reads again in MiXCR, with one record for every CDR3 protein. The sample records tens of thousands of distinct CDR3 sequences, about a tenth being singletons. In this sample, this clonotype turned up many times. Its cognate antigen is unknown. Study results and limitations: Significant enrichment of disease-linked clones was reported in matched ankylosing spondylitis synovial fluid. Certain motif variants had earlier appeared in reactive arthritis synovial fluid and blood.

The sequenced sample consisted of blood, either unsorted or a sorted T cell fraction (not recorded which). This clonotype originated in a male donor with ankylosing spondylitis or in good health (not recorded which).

The CDR3 is CASSPASSSYNEQFF. The CDR3 DNA reads TGTGCCAGCAGCCCAGCGTCGAGCTCCTACAATGAGCAGTTCTTC. The chain joins TRBV5-4 to TRBJ2-1; D unresolved. With 4 bases removed from V and 0 bases from J, the gap between germline ends came to 11 bases. This CDR3 region has 15 residues. Germline loops: CDR1 SGHNT, CDR2 YYREEE (reference sequence).